This TCR beta chain appears in the sequencing data of a study of blood T cell repertoires in COVID-19. The overall study: PBMCs, B-cell-depleted T cells, or T cells provided the cDNA or gDNA that made up the material.

Original processing notes: By means of reference gene primer amplification, nucleated cell counts were estimated. This table comes from immunoSEQ multiplex PCR, and its TCRdb copy is limited to in-frame clones, with some not included. V and J calls and clone size follow that table, whereas D and trimming were derived from the DNA. This table has about 200,000 clones, around 94% appearing once. The CDR3 sequence is 17 residues long. J was trimmed by 5 bases and V by 5 bases; bases with no gene match: 17. Germline V gene lookup returns CDR1 SEHNR and CDR2 FQNEAQ (reference sequence). This clone was seen a single time.

The TCR was taken from a man aged 25 to 45 with COVID-19, enrolled during active disease. This sequence joins TRBV7-9 and TRBJ2-7, with 8 positions matching TRBD2. Source material: peripheral blood. CDR3 amino acids: CASSQYREGSWVDEQYF. CDR3 coding DNA: TGTGCCAGCAGCCAGTACCGGGAGGGGAGTTGGGTGGACGAGCAGTACTTC. The full variable domain, completed using reference TRBV7-9 and TRBJ2-7, is DTGVSQNPRHKITKRGQNVTFRCDPISEHNRLYWYRQTLGQGPEFLTYFQNEAQLEKSRLLSDRFSAERPKGSFSTLEIQRTEQGDSAMYLCASSQYREGSWVDEQYFGPGTRLTVT.